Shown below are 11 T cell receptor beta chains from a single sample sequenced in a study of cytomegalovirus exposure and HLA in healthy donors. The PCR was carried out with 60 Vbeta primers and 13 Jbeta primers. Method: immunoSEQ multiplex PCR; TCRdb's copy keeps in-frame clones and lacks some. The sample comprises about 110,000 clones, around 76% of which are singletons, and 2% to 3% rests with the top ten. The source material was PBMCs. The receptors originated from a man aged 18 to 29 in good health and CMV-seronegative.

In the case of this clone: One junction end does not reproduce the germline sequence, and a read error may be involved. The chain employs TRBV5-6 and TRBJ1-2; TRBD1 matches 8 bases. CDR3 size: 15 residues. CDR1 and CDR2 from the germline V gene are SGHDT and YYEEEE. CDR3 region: CASSSEEDRVYGYPF. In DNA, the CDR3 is TGTGCCAGCAGCTCCGAGGAGGACAGGGTCTATGGCTACCCCTTC.

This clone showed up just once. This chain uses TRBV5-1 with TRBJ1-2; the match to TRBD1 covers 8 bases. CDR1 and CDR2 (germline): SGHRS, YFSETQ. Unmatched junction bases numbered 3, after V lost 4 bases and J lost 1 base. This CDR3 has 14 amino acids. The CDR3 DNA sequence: TGCGCCAGCAGCCAGGACAGGGTTAACTATGGCTACACCTTC. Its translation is CASSQDRVNYGYTF. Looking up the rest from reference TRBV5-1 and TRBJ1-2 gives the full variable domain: KAGVTQTPRYLIKTRGQQVTLSCSPISGHRSVSWYQQTPGQGLQFLFEYFSETQRNKGNFPGRFSGRQFSNSRSEMNVSTLELGDSALYLCASSQDRVNYGYTFGSGTRLTVV.

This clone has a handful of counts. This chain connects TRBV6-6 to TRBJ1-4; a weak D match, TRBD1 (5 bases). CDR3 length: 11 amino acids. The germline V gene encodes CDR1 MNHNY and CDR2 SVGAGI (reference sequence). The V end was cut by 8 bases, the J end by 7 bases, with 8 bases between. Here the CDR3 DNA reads TGTGCCAGCGGTAGGGGTGAAAAACTGTTTTTT. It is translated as CASGRGEKLFF.

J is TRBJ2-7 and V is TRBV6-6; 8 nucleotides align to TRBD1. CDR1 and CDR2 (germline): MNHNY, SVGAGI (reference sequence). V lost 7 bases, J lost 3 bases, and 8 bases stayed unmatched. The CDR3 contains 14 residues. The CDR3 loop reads CASIGFDRGYEQYF. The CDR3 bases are TGTGCCAGCATTGGTTTTGACAGGGGCTACGAGCAGTACTTC.

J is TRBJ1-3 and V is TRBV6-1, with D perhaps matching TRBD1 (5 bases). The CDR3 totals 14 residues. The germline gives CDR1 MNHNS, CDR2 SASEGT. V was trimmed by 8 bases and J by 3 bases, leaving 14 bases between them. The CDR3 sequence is CASRETAHGNTIYF. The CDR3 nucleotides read TGTGCCAGCCGAGAGACAGCTCATGGAAACACCATATATTTT.

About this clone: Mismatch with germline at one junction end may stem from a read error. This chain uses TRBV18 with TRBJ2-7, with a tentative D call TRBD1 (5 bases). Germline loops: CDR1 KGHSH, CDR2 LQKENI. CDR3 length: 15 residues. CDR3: CATSPKGLPDYEQYF. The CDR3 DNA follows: TGTGCCACCTCACCCAAGGGGCTCCCAGACTACGAGCAGTACTTC.

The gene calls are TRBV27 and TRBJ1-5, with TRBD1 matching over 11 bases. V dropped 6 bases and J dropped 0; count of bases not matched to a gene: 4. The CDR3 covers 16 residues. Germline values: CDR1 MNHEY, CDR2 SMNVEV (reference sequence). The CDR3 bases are TGTGCCAGCAGAAGGACAGGGGGCTATAGCAATCAGCCCCAGCATTTT. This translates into CASRRTGGYSNQPQHF.

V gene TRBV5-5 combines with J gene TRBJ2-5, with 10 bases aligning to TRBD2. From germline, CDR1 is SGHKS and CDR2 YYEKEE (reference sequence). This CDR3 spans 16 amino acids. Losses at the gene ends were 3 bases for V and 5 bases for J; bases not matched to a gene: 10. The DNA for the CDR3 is TGTGCCAGCAGCTACGACCAGCGGGGGGGCGGGGAGACCCAGTACTTC. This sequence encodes CASSYDQRGGGETQYF.

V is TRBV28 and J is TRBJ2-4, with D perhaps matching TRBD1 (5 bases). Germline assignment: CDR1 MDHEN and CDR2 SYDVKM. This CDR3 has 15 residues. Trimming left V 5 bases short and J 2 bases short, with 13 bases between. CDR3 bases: TGTGCCAGCAGTCGCCGGGCAGGGACCAAAAACATTCAGTACTTC. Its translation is CASSRRAGTKNIQYF.

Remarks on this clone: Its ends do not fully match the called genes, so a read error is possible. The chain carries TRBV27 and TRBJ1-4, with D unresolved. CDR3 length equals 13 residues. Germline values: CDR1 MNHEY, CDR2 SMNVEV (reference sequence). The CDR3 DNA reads TGTGCCAGCAAGGCAGGCGCTAATGAAAGACTGTTTTTT. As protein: CASKAGANERLFF.

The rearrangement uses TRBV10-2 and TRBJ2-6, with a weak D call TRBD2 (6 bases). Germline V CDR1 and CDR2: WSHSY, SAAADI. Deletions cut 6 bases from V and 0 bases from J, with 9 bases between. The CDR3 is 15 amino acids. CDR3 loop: CASRVGGSGANVLTF. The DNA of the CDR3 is TGCGCCAGCAGGGTGGGAGGCTCTGGGGCCAACGTCCTGACTTTC.